This is a list of T cell receptor beta chains from one sample in a study of identical twins. TCRdb used MiXCR to reprocess the 5' RACE reads, holding one entry per CDR3 protein. The sample holds nearly 900,000 distinct CDR3 sequences; roughly 12% are singletons and the top ten take under 2%. This same sample was also part of a study on yellow fever vaccine responses in identical twins.

The material sequenced was PBMCs. These receptors came from a woman under 30 in good health. CDR3s include the opening cysteine and the closing phenylalanine or tryptophan. D genes are given only for firm matches. Clone size is stated in some rows and not others, as once, few, many or a class when expanded.

TRBV7-8	many	.	TRBJ2-3	CASSLALALSTDTQYF	TGTGCCAGCAGCTTAGCGCTAGCGCTTAGCACAGATACGCAGTATTTT
TRBV10-2	.	.	TRBJ1-5	CASSESTRNQPQHF	TGCGCCAGCAGTGAGTCCACACGCAATCAGCCCCAGCATTTT
TRBV11-2	few	TRBD2	TRBJ2-3	CASSLDISGGARDTQYF	TGTGCCAGCAGCTTAGATATCAGCGGGGGGGCCCGGGATACGCAGTATTTT
TRBV28	.	.	TRBJ2-2	CASSFLRGANTGELFF	TGTGCCAGCAGTTTCCTTAGAGGAGCGAACACCGGGGAGCTGTTTTTT
TRBV12-3/TRBV12-4	.	TRBD2	TRBJ2-6	CASAGGSGANVLTF	TGTGCCAGCGCGGGGGGGTCTGGGGCCAACGTCCTGACTTTC
TRBV7-8	.	TRBD2	TRBJ2-1	CASSLLAGGTSYNEQFF	TGTGCCAGCAGCTTATTAGCGGGAGGCACCTCCTACAATGAGCAGTTCTTC
TRBV10-3	.	TRBD1	TRBJ1-2	CAITGQGNGYTF	TGTGCCATCACGGGACAGGGGAACGGCTACACCTTC
TRBV20-1	.	.	TRBJ2-5	CSARGPTIATHQETQYF	TGCAGTGCTAGAGGACCCACAATCGCCACACACCAAGAGACCCAGTACTTC
TRBV12-3/TRBV12-4	many	.	TRBJ2-2	CASSFGAGRTGELFF	TGTGCCAGCAGTTTTGGTGCGGGCCGCACCGGGGAGCTGTTTTTT
TRBV9	.	.	TRBJ2-1	CASSPSWQTNEQFF	TGTGCCAGCAGCCCTTCGTGGCAGACAAATGAGCAGTTCTTC
TRBV29-1	many	.	TRBJ1-1	CSVVGSLNTEAFF	TGCAGCGTTGTCGGGAGCCTGAACACTGAAGCTTTCTTT
TRBV6-2/TRBV6-3	.	.	TRBJ1-5	CASSYSISRDDNQPQHF	TGTGCCAGCAGTTACTCGATATCCAGGGATGACAATCAGCCCCAGCATTTT
TRBV10-3	few	TRBD1	TRBJ1-1	CAISGGQGANTEAFF	TGTGCCATCAGTGGGGGACAGGGGGCCAACACTGAAGCTTTCTTT
TRBV12-5	few	.	TRBJ2-7	CASGLVYDISYEQYF	TGTGCTAGTGGTTTGGTATACGACATCTCCTACGAGCAGTACTTC
TRBV5-6	.	.	TRBJ1-2	CASSLAGVKNYGYTF	TGTGCCAGCAGCTTAGCAGGGGTAAAGAACTATGGCTACACCTTC
TRBV7-9	.	.	TRBJ2-2	CASQGRETGELFF	TGTGCCAGCCAGGGGCGAGAAACCGGGGAGCTGTTTTTT
TRBV2	.	.	TRBJ2-7	CASSGSGWSSYEQYF	TGTGCCAGCAGTGGTAGCGGCTGGAGCTCCTACGAGCAGTACTTC
TRBV6-1	many	.	TRBJ2-1	CASGGSSSYNEQFF	TGTGCCAGCGGGGGGTCAAGCTCCTACAATGAGCAGTTCTTC
TRBV10-3	.	.	TRBJ2-1	CAISWTPQEQFF	TGTGCCATCAGTTGGACTCCCCAAGAGCAGTTCTTC
TRBV27	.	TRBD1	TRBJ2-5	CASSLLTDRAETQYF	TGTGCCAGCAGTTTATTGACCGACAGGGCAGAGACCCAGTACTTC
TRBV7-2	.	.	TRBJ2-1	CASSLVYSSYNEQFF	TGTGCCAGCAGCTTGGTTTACTCCTCCTACAATGAGCAGTTCTTC
TRBV10-3	.	TRBD2	TRBJ2-1	CAISEGLASYNEQFF	TGTGCCATCAGTGAGGGACTAGCCTCCTACAATGAGCAGTTCTTC
TRBV9	few	.	TRBJ2-2	CASSVGSGANTGELFF	TGTGCCAGCAGCGTAGGGTCAGGTGCGAACACCGGGGAGCTGTTTTTT
TRBV24-1	few	.	TRBJ2-2	CATSKEGASTGELFF	TGTGCCACCAGTAAAGAGGGTGCAAGTACCGGGGAGCTGTTTTTT
TRBV5-1	.	TRBD1	TRBJ2-6	CASSPGQGSASGANVLTF	TGCGCCAGCAGCCCGGGACAGGGAAGTGCCTCTGGGGCCAACGTCCTGACTTTC